These 31 T cell receptor beta chains share one sample of origin, sequenced in a study of CD8+ T cells in alopecia areata (dated by TCRdb to the late 2010s). Lesional scalp punch biopsies and peripheral blood were obtained from alopecia areata patients. Library construction relied on the immunoSEQ multiplex PCR assay. For TCR sequencing, RNA was extracted from every sample and reverse transcribed into cDNA to serve as template. The clones in this table, taken by TCRdb from immuneACCESS, are in-frame only. Not every clone is retained; where verified, under half of the shortfall comes from an unresolved V gene, and the cause of the rest is unknown. The sample includes 11,000 or so clones, with around 60% observed a single time. The top ten clones comprise roughly 15% of the sample. The sample consisted of skin. These receptors were collected from a human donor with alopecia areata.

The count of this clone is one. V and J are TRBV7-9 and TRBJ2-3; D unresolved. The CDR3 totals 15 residues. Trimming pared 1 base from V and 1 base from J, leaving 9 bases between. CDR1 is SEHNR, CDR2 FQNEAQ, per germline (reference sequence). CDR3 DNA sequence: TGTGCCAGCAGCTTAGGAAGGGCGGGCACAGATACGCAGTATTTT. Its translation: CASSLGRAGTDTQYF.

J is TRBJ1-4 and V is TRBV30, with D perhaps TRBD1 (5 bases). The CDR3 is 15 residues long. Germline assignment: CDR1 GTSNPN and CDR2 SVGIG (reference sequence). V shed 1 base and J shed 8 bases, with 17 bases lying between them. The CDR3 DNA reads TGTGCCTGGAGTGGTCTCGGGGGTATGGGAGAAAAACTGTTTTTT. Encoded protein: CAWSGLGGMGEKLFF.

The gene calls are TRBV6-5 and TRBJ1-5; tentatively, D is TRBD1 (6 bases). V dropped 5 bases and J dropped 6 bases, with 11 bases sitting between them. The germline CDR1 and CDR2 sequences are MNHEY and SVGAGI. The CDR3 covers 13 residues. The CDR3: CASSPRGAQPQHF. The DNA of the CDR3 is TGTGCCAGCAGTCCAAGGGGGGCTCAGCCCCAGCATTTT.

This rearrangement joins TRBV7-9 to TRBJ2-3; D is possibly TRBD1 (7 bases). CDR1 and CDR2 (germline): SEHNR, FQNEAQ (reference sequence). CDR3 length: 15 residues. The ends were cut back, 6 bases at V and 5 bases at J, with 18 bases in the middle. The CDR3 here is CASRKEGQEGDTQYF. The CDR3 DNA is TGTGCCAGCAGAAAAGAAGGACAGGAGGGAGATACGCAGTATTTT.

The rearrangement joins TRBV19 to TRBJ2-5; TRBD1 agrees at 8 bases. The CDR3 contains 19 residues. With V trimmed by 0 bases and J by 4 bases, 16 bases remained unmatched. Germline V gives CDR1 LNHDA, CDR2 SQIVND (reference sequence). The CDR3 loop reads CASSIDHRTGKTFRETQYF. DNA for the CDR3: TGTGCCAGTAGTATAGATCATCGGACAGGGAAAACCTTCCGAGAGACCCAGTACTTC.

V and J are TRBV7-9 and TRBJ2-3; D uncertain. The CDR3 sequence is 14 residues long. Deletions cut 1 base from V and 2 bases from J, with 7 bases between. CDR1 and CDR2 (germline): SEHNR, FQNEAQ (reference sequence). CDR3 sequence (DNA): TGTGCCAGCAGCTTAGTACATTCCACAGATACGCAGTATTTT. Amino acid sequence: CASSLVHSTDTQYF.

This chain links TRBV7-2 with TRBJ1-5; TRBD1 matches at 8 bases. The V segment lost 2 bases and the J segment 4 bases; nucleotides outside the gene matches: 4. Looked up from germline, CDR1 is SGHTA and CDR2 is FQGNSA. CDR3 length: 15 amino acids. The CDR3 is CASSLITGGNQPQHF. CDR3 DNA: TGTGCCAGCAGCTTAATAACAGGGGGAAATCAGCCCCAGCATTTT.

The V call is TRBV6-5, the J call TRBJ2-5; D is uncertain. Germline CDR1 reads MNHEY; CDR2 reads SVGAGI. The V and J ends lost 4 bases and 7 bases respectively, with 10 bases between them. The CDR3 runs 12 residues. The CDR3 spells CASSSVGLTQYF. DNA for the CDR3: TGTGCCAGCAGTTCTGTAGGGCTGACCCAGTACTTC.

V and J are TRBV5-1 and TRBJ1-1, with 7 bases that match TRBD1. The CDR3 covers 15 residues. Germline V gives CDR1 SGHRS, CDR2 YFSETQ. Germline trimming cut 7 bases from V and 3 bases from J; bases unmatched to any gene: 12. The CDR3 sequence is CASSQGRGRDTEAFF. The CDR3 region has the DNA TGCGCCAGCTCCCAAGGGAGGGGGCGAGACACTGAAGCTTTCTTT.

This clone was counted only a few times. The chain links TRBV7-6 to TRBJ2-4, with a tentative D call TRBD2 (5 bases). V was cut by 5 bases and J by 8 bases, with 13 bases left in between. This CDR3 comprises 13 residues. Germline CDR1 SGHVS, CDR2 FNYEAQ. CDR3 nucleotide sequence: TGTGCCAGCAGCCCCGCCGGGGAGCACATTCAGTACTTC. It yields the protein CASSPAGEHIQYF.

The V call is TRBV4-1, the J call TRBJ1-1; no reliable D call. V was cut by 0 bases and J by 4 bases, with 12 bases left in between. The CDR3 is made up of 15 amino acids. From germline, CDR1 is MGHRA and CDR2 YSYEKL. In nucleotides, the CDR3 is TGCGCCAGCAGCCAAGAAGGGATAGGAGGCACTGAAGCTTTCTTT. The encoded protein is CASSQEGIGGTEAFF.

The rearrangement links TRBV5-1 to TRBJ2-7; the D is unclear. The V gene lost 0 bases and the J gene lost 7 bases, with 17 bases spanning the gap. CDR1 is SGHRS and CDR2 is YFSETQ in the germline V gene. CDR3 length equals 15 residues. This CDR3 is CASSLAGSLGMEQYF. CDR3 coding DNA: TGCGCCAGCAGCTTGGCCGGGTCCTTGGGGATGGAGCAGTACTTC.

V usage is TRBV28 and J usage is TRBJ1-2, with D perhaps matching TRBD1 (5 bases). The germline gives CDR1 MDHEN, CDR2 SYDVKM. V dropped 7 bases and J dropped 8 bases, with 11 bases sitting between them. The CDR3 spans 11 residues. The CDR3 spells CASTLGGGYTF. In DNA, the CDR3 is TGTGCCAGCACCCTTGGGGGGGGCTACACCTTC.

The chain is built from TRBV6-5 and TRBJ1-5; D remains ambiguous. In germline, CDR1 is MNHEY, CDR2 SVGAGI. This CDR3 has 15 residues. V shed 0 bases and J shed 6 bases, with 12 bases lying between them. As DNA, the CDR3 is TGTGCCAGCAGTTACTCGACGGGAAGTAGTCAGCCCCAGCATTTT. Amino acid sequence: CASSYSTGSSQPQHF.

This chain uses TRBV27 with TRBJ2-2; D not resolved. This CDR3 has 14 residues. Germline-derived CDR1 and CDR2 are MNHEY and SMNVEV (reference sequence). Trimming took off 3 bases at V and 5 bases at J, with 10 bases between the two ends. CDR3 sequence: CASSFTVLTGELFF. CDR3 DNA: TGTGCCAGCAGTTTTACGGTATTAACCGGGGAGCTGTTTTTT.

This sequence joins TRBV27 and TRBJ2-4; TRBD1 matches at 11 bases. In germline, CDR1 is MNHEY, CDR2 SMNVEV (reference sequence). The CDR3 loop spans 17 amino acids. V shed 1 base, J shed 2 bases, and the junction held 4 bases outside the gene matches. The CDR3 coding sequence is TGTGCCAGCAGTTTATTTGGGACAGGGGGATCCAAAAACATTCAGTACTTC. It codes for CASSLFGTGGSKNIQYF.

The chain is built from TRBV5-5 and TRBJ2-7, with 7 positions matching TRBD2. The V gene end was trimmed by 2 bases and the J gene end by 6 bases; junction bases not matched to a gene: 8. Germline assignment: CDR1 SGHKS and CDR2 YYEKEE (reference sequence). This CDR3 is 14 amino acids long. The CDR3 protein is CASSLGWDYREQYF. The CDR3 DNA reads TGTGCCAGCAGCTTAGGGTGGGACTACCGCGAGCAGTACTTC.

This clone was counted a single time. This chain uses TRBV5-1 with TRBJ2-7; possibly TRBD1 or TRBD2 for D (5 bases each). The germline V and J ends were trimmed by 4 bases and 3 bases, with 11 bases remaining between them. Looked up from germline, CDR1 is SGHRS and CDR2 is YFSETQ. The CDR3 loop spans 13 amino acids. CDR3 sequence: CASSPGPFYEQYF. The CDR3 DNA reads TGCGCCAGCAGCCCGGGACCCTTCTACGAGCAGTACTTC.

V gene TRBV25-1 combines with J gene TRBJ2-5; TRBD1 might be the D (6 bases). This CDR3 is built from 13 residues. The germline V and J ends were trimmed by 5 bases and 4 bases, with 11 bases remaining between them. Germline assignment: CDR1 MGHDK and CDR2 SYGVNS. This CDR3 is CASSPGEGETQYF. In DNA, the CDR3 is TGTGCCAGCAGTCCAGGGGAAGGAGAGACCCAGTACTTC.

The chain links TRBV6-1 to TRBJ1-5; D might be TRBD1 (6 bases). CDR3 length: 14 residues. Trimming stripped 7 bases from V and 7 bases from J, with 17 bases between. Germline-derived CDR1 and CDR2 are MNHNS and SASEGT. The CDR3 bases are TGTGCCAGCACTTTGAGACAGGTTGGGCAGCCCCAGCATTTT. Translated: CASTLRQVGQPQHF.

This chain uses TRBV2 with TRBJ2-6; D gene uncertain. V lost 8 bases to trimming and J lost 0 bases, with 11 bases between them. There are 15 residues in the CDR3. The germline V gene has CDR1 SNHLY and CDR2 FYNNEI. This CDR3 reads CASGLLSSGANVLTF. The CDR3 coding sequence is TGTGCCAGCGGCCTTCTGAGCTCTGGGGCCAACGTCCTGACTTTC. Full variable domain (rest looked up from reference TRBV2 and TRBJ2-6): EPEVTQTPSHQVTQMGQEVILRCVPISNHLYFYWYRQILGQKVEFLVSFYNNEISEKSEIFDDQFSVERPDGSNFTLKIRSTKLEDSAMYFCASGLLSSGANVLTFGAGSRLTVL.

By sample share, this clone is medium-sized. The V gene is TRBV10-2, the J gene TRBJ2-7; 9 bases are a match to TRBD1. Germline lookup yields CDR1 WSHSY and CDR2 SAAADI. V was pared by 2 bases and J by 3 bases, with 5 bases of the junction left unmatched. This CDR3 is 15 amino acids long. CDR3 in DNA: TGCGCCAGCAGTGAGCCGGGACAGGGAAGCTACGAGCAGTACTTC. Translation: CASSEPGQGSYEQYF.

The table lists this clone with a few counts. The sample carries other DNA sequences with the same CDR3. The chain has TRBV7-9 and TRBJ1-5; D is perhaps TRBD1 (5 bases). The CDR3 loop spans 15 amino acids. Deletions cut 1 base from V and 0 bases from J, with 7 bases between. Per the germline V gene, CDR1 is SEHNR and CDR2 is FQNEAQ (reference sequence). This chain's CDR3 is CASSLGGYSNQPQHF. The CDR3 DNA sequence: TGTGCCAGCAGCTTAGGGGGGTATAGCAATCAGCCCCAGCATTTT. The full variable domain, completed using reference TRBV7-9 and TRBJ1-5, is DTGVSQNPRHKITKRGQNVTFRCDPISEHNRLYWYRQTLGQGPEFLTYFQNEAQLEKSRLLSDRFSAERPKGSFSTLEIQRTEQGDSAMYLCASSLGGYSNQPQHFGDGTRLSIL.

This clone has only one observation. V is TRBV5-6 and J is TRBJ2-5; unclear D gene. V was shortened by 1 base and J by 5 bases, with 18 bases between the two germline ends. The CDR3 has 16 residues. Germline loops: CDR1 SGHDT, CDR2 YYEEEE. The CDR3 region is CASSLYSTSSWETQYF. CDR3 bases: TGTGCCAGCAGCTTGTATTCCACTTCGTCATGGGAGACCCAGTACTTC.

The chain carries TRBV19 and TRBJ2-2; 8 nucleotides match TRBD2. The CDR3 loop spans 14 amino acids. V shed 8 bases and J 1 base; nucleotides not matched to a gene: 3. CDR1 and CDR2 (germline): LNHDA, SQIVND (reference sequence). CDR3 protein: CASSGTRNTGELFF. The CDR3 DNA reads TGTGCCAGTTCTGGGACTAGGAACACCGGGGAGCTGTTTTTT. The variable domain in full, completed from reference TRBV19 and TRBJ2-2, reads DGGITQSPKYLFRKEGQNVTLSCEQNLNHDAMYWYRQDPGQGLRLIYYSQIVNDFQKGDIAEGYSVSREKKESFPLTVTSAQKNPTAFYLCASSGTRNTGELFFGEGSRLTVL.

The J gene is TRBJ1-4, the V gene TRBV6-5, with a possible D match to TRBD1 (5 bases). The length of the CDR3 is 15 residues. CDR1 MNHEY and CDR2 SVGAGI come from the germline V gene. The V and J ends lost 6 bases and 5 bases respectively, with 16 bases between them. The CDR3 nucleotides read TGTGCCAGCAGCTACAAGGGCCAGGGCAATGAAAAACTGTTTTTT. Its protein is CASSYKGQGNEKLFF.

The chain combines TRBV7-2 with TRBJ2-7; tentative D call: TRBD1 (6 bases). The germline gives CDR1 SGHTA, CDR2 FQGNSA. This CDR3 spans 13 amino acids. V lost 5 bases, J lost 3 bases, and 11 bases lay in between. CDR3 coding DNA: TGTGCCAGCAGCCTCGGACAGTTCTACGAGCAGTACTTC. It encodes CASSLGQFYEQYF.

V is TRBV9 and J is TRBJ2-1; the D gene is possibly TRBD1 (5 bases). Germline assignment: CDR1 SGDLS and CDR2 YYNGEE. V shed 3 bases and J shed 10 bases, with 11 bases lying between them. The CDR3 spans 12 residues. CDR3 DNA sequence: TGTGCCAGCAGCGCCGTTCAGGGCGAGCAGTTCTTC. Translated: CASSAVQGEQFF.

The chain joins TRBV5-1 to TRBJ1-2; a weak D match, TRBD1 (6 bases). The CDR3 is 12 residues long. V lost 1 base, J lost 10 bases, and 11 bases lay in between. Germline loops: CDR1 SGHRS, CDR2 YFSETQ. The CDR3 DNA sequence: TGCGCCAGCAGCTTGATACAGGGAGACTACACCTTC. Its translation is CASSLIQGDYTF.

The genes are TRBV4-2 and TRBJ1-5; 8 nucleotides align to TRBD1. The trim removed 3 bases at V and 2 bases at J, leaving 6 bases unmatched. This CDR3 spans 16 amino acids. The germline V gene encodes CDR1 LGHNA and CDR2 YNFKEQ. The CDR3 nucleotides read TGTGCCAGCAGCCAGGGGGACAGGTCAGGCAATCAGCCCCAGCATTTT. It specifies CASSQGDRSGNQPQHF.

The chain links TRBV5-1 to TRBJ1-2, with a tentative D call TRBD1 (5 bases). Looked up from germline, CDR1 is SGHRS and CDR2 is YFSETQ. The V gene lost 2 bases and the J gene lost 5 bases, with 7 bases spanning the gap. The CDR3 loop spans 12 amino acids. The CDR3 protein is CASSFQGYGYTF. The DNA of the CDR3 is TGCGCCAGCAGCTTCCAGGGTTATGGCTACACCTTC.